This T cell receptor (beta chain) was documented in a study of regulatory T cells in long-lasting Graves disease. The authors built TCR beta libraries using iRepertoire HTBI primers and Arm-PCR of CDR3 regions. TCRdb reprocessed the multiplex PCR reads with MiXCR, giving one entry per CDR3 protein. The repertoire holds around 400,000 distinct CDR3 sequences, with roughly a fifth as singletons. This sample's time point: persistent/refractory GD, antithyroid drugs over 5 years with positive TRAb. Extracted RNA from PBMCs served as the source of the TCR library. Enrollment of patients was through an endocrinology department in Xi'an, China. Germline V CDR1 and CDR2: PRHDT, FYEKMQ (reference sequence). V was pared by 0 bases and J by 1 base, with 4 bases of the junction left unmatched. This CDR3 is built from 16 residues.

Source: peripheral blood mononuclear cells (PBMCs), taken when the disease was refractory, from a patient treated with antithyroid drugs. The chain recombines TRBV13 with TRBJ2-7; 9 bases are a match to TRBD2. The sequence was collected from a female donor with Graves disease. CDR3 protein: CASSLGATSGSYEQYF. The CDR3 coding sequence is TGTGCCAGCAGCTTAGGCGCGACTAGCGGTTCCTACGAGCAGTACTTC.